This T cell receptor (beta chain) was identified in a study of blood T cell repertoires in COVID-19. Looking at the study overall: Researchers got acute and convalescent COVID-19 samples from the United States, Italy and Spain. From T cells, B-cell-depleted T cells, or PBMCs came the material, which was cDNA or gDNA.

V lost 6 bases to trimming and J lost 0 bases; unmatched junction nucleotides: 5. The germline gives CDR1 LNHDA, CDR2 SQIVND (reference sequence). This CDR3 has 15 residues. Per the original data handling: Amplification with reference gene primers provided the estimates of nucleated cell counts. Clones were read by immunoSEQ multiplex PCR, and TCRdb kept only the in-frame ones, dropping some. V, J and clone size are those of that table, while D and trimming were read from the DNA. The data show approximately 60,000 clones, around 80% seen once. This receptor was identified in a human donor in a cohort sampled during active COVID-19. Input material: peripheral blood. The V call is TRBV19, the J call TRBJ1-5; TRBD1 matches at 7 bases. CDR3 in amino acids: CASRTQGDSNQPQHF. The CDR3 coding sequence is TGTGCCAGTAGGACGCAGGGGGATAGCAATCAGCCCCAGCATTTT.